One sample yielded the 16 T cell receptor delta chains listed below, sequenced in a study of gamma-delta chains in newborns, infants, children (dated by TCRdb to between 2019 and 2020). The sequencing machine was an Illumina MiSeq. For TCRdb, the public reads were processed anew by CATT, and duplicate DNA sequences were folded into one row. Within this sample are around 4,900 delta-chain clones, with about 38% of them counted one time only. Clones ranked in the top ten supply just over 14% of the sample. Sequences were obtained from blood. The origin of the receptors is a child who received the measles vaccine.

The chain recombines TRDV3 with TRDJ1; D is ambiguous. Germline assignment: CDR1 TVYSNPD and CDR2 GDNSRS (reference sequence). The CDR3 spans 13 residues. V was pared by 4 bases and J by 0 bases, with 12 bases between. The CDR3 DNA follows: TGTGCCTCAGGCCTGCCAAACACCGATAAACTCATCTTT. Amino acid sequence: CASGLPNTDKLIF.

CDR3 residues: CALGELLVGPFLSELGDTGKTDKLIF. The CDR3 bases are TGTGCTCTTGGGGAACTATTAGTCGGGCCCTTCCTAAGTGAACTGGGGGATACGGGGAAGACCGATAAACTCATCTTT. The genes are TRDV1 and TRDJ1, with 13 nucleotides matching TRDD3. CDR1 and CDR2 (germline): TSWWSYY, QGS. The CDR3 length is 26 residues. J gave up 2 bases and V 0 bases, and 30 bases lay outside the gene matches.

This clone was seen more than once but under ten times. The likely explanation is a read error, given a far larger clone one base away. The rearrangement uses TRDV1 and TRDJ1, with 8 bases lining up with TRDD3. Germline CDR1 and CDR2: TSWWSYY and QGS. CDR3 length: 19 amino acids. The CDR3 coding sequence is TGTGCTCTTGGGGAACAGGCCATATTGGGGGATGAGGGCACCGATAAACCCATCTTT. Its protein is CALGEQAILGDEGTDKPIF.

The CDR3 coding sequence is TGTGCTCTTGGGGCGTACTACGGGGGATACCACACCGATAAACTCATCTTT. Translated: CALGAYYGGYHTDKLIF. V is TRDV1 and J is TRDJ1; TRDD3 matches at 9 bases. The V and J ends lost 4 bases and 0 bases, in that order; junction bases with no gene match: 9. The CDR3 is 17 residues long. The germline gives CDR1 TSWWSYY, CDR2 QGS.

The V and J genes are TRDV1 and TRDJ1; the match to TRDD3 covers 13 bases. The CDR3 is 23 residues long. Unmatched junction bases numbered 19, after V lost 0 bases and J lost 0 bases. Germline V gene sequence: CDR1 TSWWSYY, CDR2 QGS. CDR3 loop: CALGELSAFLPYWGIRYTDKLIF. The CDR3 DNA reads as TGTGCTCTTGGGGAACTGAGTGCCTTCCTCCCTTACTGGGGGATACGGTACACCGATAAACTCATCTTT.

This clone appeared a few times. This chain joins TRAV29/DV5 and TRDJ1; 12 nucleotides match TRDD3. CDR1 NSMFDY and CDR2 ISSIKDK come from the germline V gene. The CDR3 runs 18 residues. V shed 0 bases, J shed 0 bases, and the junction held 9 bases outside the gene matches. CDR3 sequence: CAASARDWGIPYTDKLIF. The DNA for the CDR3 is TGTGCAGCAAGCGCGCGTGACTGGGGGATACCGTACACCGATAAACTCATCTTT.

This clone was seen only a few times. V gene TRDV1 combines with J gene TRDJ1; possible D gene TRDD3, 6 bases. Germline V gives CDR1 TSWWSYY, CDR2 QGS. V was pared by 1 base and J by 4 bases, with 28 bases between. The CDR3 runs to 20 residues. The CDR3 nucleotides read TGTGCTCTTGGGGAACGAGGACTTACCTGGGGCCCAGATAGGAACGATAAACTCATCTTT. It specifies CALGERGLTWGPDRNDKLIF.

The chain employs TRDV1 and TRDJ1; D is unresolved. This CDR3 comprises 14 residues. V was cut by 4 bases and J by 3 bases, with 12 bases left in between. Germline lookup yields CDR1 TSWWSYY and CDR2 QGS. This chain's CDR3 is CALGGAPPSDKLIF. The CDR3, as DNA: TGTGCTCTTGGGGGGGCCCCTCCTTCCGATAAACTCATCTTT.

This clone has more than one count but fewer than ten. A single base is all that separates this from a far larger clone, so a read error is likely. In the same sample, other DNA sequences code for this CDR3. V gene TRDV3 combines with J gene TRDJ1; 9 bases match TRDD2. From germline, CDR1 is TVYSNPD and CDR2 GDNSRS (reference sequence). The CDR3 covers 16 residues. The ends lost 2 bases at V and 0 bases at J; junction bases unmatched: 10. The CDR3 protein is CAFRPSYWGDTDKLIF. The CDR3 DNA follows: TGTGCCTTTCGACCTTCCTACTGGGGTGACACCGATAAACTCATCTTT.

Only a few counts were recorded for this clone. This sequence joins TRDV1 and TRDJ1; TRDD2 matches at 9 bases. The CDR3 spans 19 residues. Germline trimming cut 7 bases from V and 0 bases from J; bases unmatched to any gene: 18. Germline V lookup: CDR1 TSWWSYY, CDR2 QGS. CDR3 nucleotides: TGTGCTCTTGAGGGGCCTACGCCTTCCTACGGGGGATACACCGATAAACTCATCTTT. This encodes CALEGPTPSYGGYTDKLIF.

This clone was observed a handful of times. The V call is TRDV1, the J call TRDJ1, with 13 bases lining up with TRDD3. This CDR3 is 19 amino acids long. With V trimmed by 2 bases and J by 1 base, 10 bases remained unmatched. Germline V gene data show CDR1 as TSWWSYY and CDR2 as QGS. CDR3 sequence (DNA): TGTGCTCTTGGGGAAGGCGGCATACTGGGGGATACGTCCACCGATAAACTCATCTTT. Protein sequence: CALGEGGILGDTSTDKLIF.

This clone was picked up a small number of times. The V call is TRDV3, the J call TRDJ1; 10 nucleotides agree with TRDD3. This CDR3 region has 17 residues. The V gene's germline CDR1 is TVYSNPD and CDR2 GDNSRS (reference sequence). The junction had 14 bases not matched to a gene; V was cut back by 4 bases and J by 0 bases. The CDR3 region has the DNA TGTGCCTCCCGCCCCTCCTACTGGGGGATTTACACCGATAAACTCATCTTT. The encoded protein is CASRPSYWGIYTDKLIF. The full variable domain, its missing parts supplied by reference TRDV3 and TRDJ1, is CDKVTQSSPDQTVASGSEVVLLCTYDTVYSNPDLFWYRIRPDYSFQFVFYGDNSRSEGADFTQGRFSVKHILTQKAFHLVISPVRTEDSATYYCASRPSYWGIYTDKLIFGKGTRVTVEP.

This clone was detected only a few times. The chain has TRDV1 and TRDJ1; TRDD3 matches 9 bases. The junction had 14 bases not matched to a gene; V was cut back by 3 bases and J by 0 bases. There are 19 residues in the CDR3. Looked up from germline, CDR1 is TSWWSYY and CDR2 is QGS. DNA for the CDR3: TGTGCTCTTGGGGAGTTTCCTACGCGGGGGATACCGTACACCGATAAACTCATCTTT. Its protein is CALGEFPTRGIPYTDKLIF.

The chain combines TRDV1 with TRDJ1; 9 nucleotides line up with TRDD2. CDR1 and CDR2 (germline): TSWWSYY, QGS. The CDR3 totals 23 residues. Trimming at V came to 1 base and at J to 0 bases, leaving 24 bases not matched to a gene. CDR3 bases: TGTGCTCTTGGGGAACCTTCTACCTTCCTACAGGACCTTGGGGGAGATTACACCGATAAACTCATCTTT. It is translated as CALGEPSTFLQDLGGDYTDKLIF.

The rearrangement joins TRDV1 to TRDJ1; 13 bases fit TRDD3. V was pared by 1 base and J by 2 bases, with 22 bases of the junction left unmatched. The V gene's germline CDR1 is TSWWSYY and CDR2 QGS. The CDR3 has 23 amino acids. The CDR3 DNA follows: TGTGCTCTTGGGGAACACACCCGTCTTCCTACTTGGTACTGGGGGATACGAACCGATAAACTCATCTTT. Protein: CALGEHTRLPTWYWGIRTDKLIF.

This clone appeared a single time. The chain couples TRDV2 to TRDJ2; D is unclear. With 0 bases removed from V and 4 bases from J, the gap between germline ends came to 8 bases. The CDR3 is 14 amino acids. The germline CDR1 and CDR2 sequences are GEAIGNYY and EKD. CDR3 loop: CACDTVSSTAQLFF. CDR3 coding DNA: TGTGCCTGTGACACCGTCAGTTCGACAGCACAACTCTTCTTT.